This T cell receptor (beta chain) was sequenced during a study of OX40 agonist ivuxolimab in advanced cancers. Overall study findings and caveats: Averaging showed that CD8+ T cells had more expanded clones than CD4+ did. Also present in some nonresponders was a low level of normalized T-cell clonal expansion.

Germline-derived CDR1 and CDR2 are MNHNY and SVGAGI (reference sequence). Trimming removed 7 bases at V and 5 bases at J, with 20 bases between. The CDR3 consists of 15 residues. As concerns this clone: Its matching antigen is unknown.

Produced via immunoSEQ multiplex PCR; TCRdb's table is partial and in-frame only. The sample has tens of thousands of clones, 80% to 95% seen once. This sequence joins TRBV6-6 and TRBJ2-5, with D perhaps TRBD1 or TRBD2 (6 bases each). This receptor was taken from an adult with an advanced solid tumor such as melanoma, head and neck, liver or kidney cancer. The sequences come from CD4+ or CD8+ T cells sorted from blood, collected in a trial of the OX40 agonist ivuxolimab. CDR3 DNA: TGTGCCAGCATCACGAGGGGGGCCCCCGGGGAGACCCAGTACTTC. It codes for CASITRGAPGETQYF.